The clone carrying this TCR beta chain was seen a few times. What it binds is not known. The data were obtained in a study of T cells in Graves' hyperthyroidism and ophthalmopathy. Findings and limits, study-wide: From stable hyperthyroidism, ophthalmopathy was separated by a 13 V-J model.

Trimming removed 5 bases from V and 13 bases from J, with 18 bases in between. The CDR3 consists of 14 residues. The germline CDR1 and CDR2 sequences are SEHNR and FQNEAQ (reference sequence). TCR beta CDR3 region amplification was performed from RNA transcripts. The HTBI primer set drove a first-round RT-PCR of the TCR CDR3. TCRdb passed the multiplex PCR reads through MiXCR, listing each CDR3 protein once. The repertoire holds 450,000 to 650,000 distinct CDR3 sequences, 14% seen once, with about 6.6% in the top ten. Sequencing was done on a sample of blood. The chain employs TRBV7-9 and TRBJ1-6; possible D gene TRBD1, 6 bases. This TCR was sampled from a woman aged 18-35 years with Graves' ophthalmopathy. CDR3 bases: TGTGCCAGCAGCAACCCAGGGGCCTCTGAGCCCCTCCACTTT. This sequence encodes CASSNPGASEPLHF. Variable domain in full (rest from reference TRBV7-9 and TRBJ1-6): DTGVSQNPRHKITKRGQNVTFRCDPISEHNRLYWYRQTLGQGPEFLTYFQNEAQLEKSRLLSDRFSAERPKGSFSTLEIQRTEQGDSAMYLCASSNPGASEPLHFGNGTRLTVT.